A selection of T cell receptor beta chains follows, all from one sample in a study of regulatory T cells in long-lasting Graves disease. TCRdb redid the calling of the multiplex PCR reads with MiXCR, one entry per CDR3 protein. The sample includes just over 600,000 distinct CDR3 sequences, roughly 15% of them seen just once. This sample was also put to use in a study of T cells in Graves' hyperthyroidism and ophthalmopathy.

The sample here was peripheral blood mononuclear cells (PBMCs), taken at new diagnosis, from a patient treated with antithyroid drugs. These receptors were obtained from a woman aged 25 to 39 with Graves disease. CDR3s leave out the opening cysteine and the closing phenylalanine or tryptophan.

TRBV27	TRBJ2-2	ASSLARATGELF
TRBV28	TRBJ2-5	ASSLSGSSQETQY
TRBV5-1	TRBJ1-4	ASSFSPGQGNEKLF
TRBV4-2	TRBJ2-6	ASSQGQSSGANVLT
TRBV2	TRBJ1-3	ASSDRGTIRTIY
TRBV9	TRBJ2-5	ASSGGMTSGNQETQY
TRBV7-8	TRBJ2-2	AHRTGGYTGELF
TRBV15	TRBJ1-4	ATSSVRGREKLF
TRBV24-1	TRBJ1-6	ATSDKNYSDSPLH
TRBV7-9	TRBJ2-7	ASSLVSRDSYEQY
TRBV20-1	TRBJ2-1	SARSGVLEQF
TRBV19	TRBJ2-7	ASSPWTSGRNEQY
TRBV29-1	TRBJ2-7	SVWDTEQY
TRBV19	TRBJ2-3	ASSIQGATDTQY
TRBV18	TRBJ2-1	ARSRDHSGNEQF
TRBV10-3	TRBJ2-6	AVSSDSGRESGANVLT
TRBV7-3	TRBJ1-1	ASSLGGFDTEAF
TRBV20-1	TRBJ2-7	SARASVGLTYEQY
TRBV28	TRBJ2-7	ASSLSIDRAAEQY
TRBV20-1	TRBJ2-3	SASPRRLAPRRDTQY
TRBV15	TRBJ1-2	ATSRDPYLDYGYT
TRBV29-1	TRBJ2-7	SVTGLAGRSYEQY
TRBV20-1	TRBJ2-2	SASLLPGAGELF
TRBV19	TRBJ2-7	ASSIDLSSSYEQY
TRBV19	TRBJ1-5	ASSIEQGLAQPQH
TRBV27	TRBJ1-1	ASSKDRGANTEAL
TRBV2	TRBJ2-7	ASSDGTGGQYEQY
TRBV28	TRBJ1-2	ASRTDTKFGYT
TRBV27	TRBJ2-6	ASRNHGRSGANVLT
TRBV20-1	TRBJ2-1	SASTVGGWADEQF
TRBV5-4	TRBJ2-3	ASSLQLAEKDTQY
TRBV20-1	TRBJ2-1	STGGESSYNEQF
TRBV2	TRBJ1-6	ASQVSYNSPLH
TRBV27	TRBJ1-2	ASSLTQGMDYGYT
TRBV10-3	TRBJ1-6	AISEDNSPLH
TRBV5-4	TRBJ1-2	ASSLGVGTEYGYT
TRBV28	TRBJ2-1	ASSFSSGRAYEQF